This T cell receptor (beta chain) was found in a study of shared clonotypes between healthy human individuals (dated by TCRdb to the early 2020s). Describing the broader study: The cohort comprised a couple of women and a few men aged 18 to 49 years. For each donor, three plates each were used for CD4 naive and CD4 memory, two plates were used for CD8 naive, and one plate was used for CD8 memory. The study deeply sequenced blood TCR repertoires of roughly five healthy adults to estimate repertoire size and the extent of clonotype sharing between individuals. Different laboratories and diverse techniques were used to prepare libraries and sequence TCR repertoires, to increase sequencing depth and limit assay-specific biases. Each donor's leukapheresis produced roughly between roughly 0.85 and 9.5 billion PBMCs. Study-wide findings and limitations: Pairwise subsampling led to the expectation that sequencing depth would affect the degree of clonotype sharing among donors. The genetic and exposure-history diversity represented was limited by the small number of donors. Larger estimated clonotype richness was generally found for naive subsets than for memory subsets. Rarefaction of sorted-subset datasets indicated incomplete sequencing despite the large sequencing depth. Sampling was restricted to blood, and TCR repertoires in tissue are likely to differ from TCR repertoires in blood. Clonotypes shared by all four sorted-subset donors showed higher generation probabilities than non-shared clonotypes. Roughly 5% of naive CD4, 3.5% of naive CD8, around 2.3% of memory CD4, and approximately 0.39% of memory CD8 clonotypes were shared across a few donors.

The donors were healthy, HIV-negative adults with no recently reported acute infections or vaccinations. Every donor was a Caucasian adult living in Nashville, Tennessee, USA. CD4+ T cells were enriched by magnetic negative selection, after which naive cells were positively selected on CD45RA and the negative fraction was taken as the memory subset. Blood was obtained by leukapheresis, after which PBMCs were separated by Ficoll-Histopaque density gradient centrifugation and cryopreserved in liquid nitrogen vapor phase. Analytical flow cytometry was used to check the purity and quantity of every magnetically sorted T cell population. Each sorted fraction had its genomic DNA isolated and then quantified by UV absorbance on a Nanodrop 2000c. The CDR3 numbers 16 residues from cysteine through phenylalanine. Just the 48-base CDR3 DNA is kept, in frame starting at base 1. V trim: 3 bases; J trim: 5 bases; unmatched bases: 7. CDR1 and CDR2 are drawn from the germline V gene: MDHEN, SYDVKM.

Regarding this clone: Its antigen is still unknown. No much larger clone is present one base from it, and per-base qualities are unavailable.

Using the deep immunoSEQ assay, multiplex PCR amplified TCR CDR3 regions from genomic DNA. Genomic DNA extracted from each cell subset was distributed evenly over all wells of several immunoSEQ 96-well plates, and each plate served as one replicate. For sorted subsets, each replicate PCR was loaded with about 0.2 ug genomic DNA, equivalent to 30,000 to 35,000 T cell genomes. Purified libraries were quantified with a Qubit 3.0 fluorometer, sized on a Bioanalyzer 2100, and re-quantified with the KAPA Library Quantification kit. Each immunoSEQ 96-well plate was sequenced on its own single-read 150-cycle Illumina NextSeq 550 flow cell. In the authors' own workflow: Because the immunoSEQ output held only junctional sequences and lacked quality scores, the filtering could not match the filtering applied to full-length reads. Sequences were annotated with PyIR, a Python wrapper for IgBLAST v1.9, using IMGT germline references to assign V/J genes and CDR3. Reads were filtered out if the reads had weak V/J assignments (E-value above 1e-6), no CDR3, stop codons, out-of-frame junctions, or ambiguous translated residues. A V3J clonotype was defined by an identical inferred V gene, J gene, and CDR3 amino acid sequence. To compute the percentage overlap between repertoires, the number of shared unique clonotypes was divided by the size of the smaller repertoire. Repertoire richness was assessed with RTK rarefaction, the Chao1 estimator, and Recon v2.1 estimates of unobserved clonotypes. Generation probabilities for all TCRbeta clonotypes obtained by the gDNA method from four donors were computed using OLGA. As stored in TCRdb, this immuneACCESS dataset retains in-frame rearrangements with V and J assigned. A fraction of the clones does not appear; measured against another copy, unresolved V genes explain less than half of the discrepancy, and the remainder lacks a known reason. That table furnishes V, J and clone size, whereas the DNA furnished D and trimming. For this sample the table gives over a million clones, of which 95% to 97% were detected only once. The ten largest account for roughly 1.1% of the sample.

The sequence is built from TRBV28 and TRBJ2-2, and TRBD2 aligns with 9 junction nucleotides. The TCR comes from a man aged 25 to 45 in good health. The specimen sequenced was naive CD4+ T cells sorted from blood. Taken with the paper, the label for cell subset or site translates to: CD45RA+ positively selected. CDR3 reads: CASSLIAGVGTGELFF. The DNA is as follows: TGTGCCAGCAGTTTGATAGCGGGAGTAGGTACCGGGGAGCTGTTTTTT.